One sample yielded the 10 T cell receptor beta chains listed below, sequenced in a study of control samples from healthy donors and cancer patients. Profiling relied on immunoSEQ multiplex PCR, and the TCRdb table lists in-frame clones only, not all of them. The sample consists of roughly 140,000 clones, 93% of them appearing once. Source material: blood. The receptors were sampled from a man aged 50 to 60 in good health.

This rearrangement joins TRBV5-1 to TRBJ2-1; the match to TRBD1 covers 9 bases. This CDR3 region has 16 residues. Germline V gene lookup returns CDR1 SGHRS and CDR2 YFSETQ. V lost 0 bases, J lost 3 bases, and 4 bases stayed unmatched. This CDR3 reads CASSLGQTGGYNEQFF. CDR3 nucleotide sequence: TGCGCCAGCAGCTTGGGCCAGACAGGGGGCTACAATGAGCAGTTCTTC. The full variable domain, its missing parts supplied by reference TRBV5-1 and TRBJ2-1, is KAGVTQTPRYLIKTRGQQVTLSCSPISGHRSVSWYQQTPGQGLQFLFEYFSETQRNKGNFPGRFSGRQFSNSRSEMNVSTLELGDSALYLCASSLGQTGGYNEQFFGPGTRLTVL.

In regard to this clone: One end of the junction varies from germline; a read error may be responsible. This chain's CDR3 is CASSDHPLAGAIVDTGELFF. The CDR3, as DNA: TGTGCTAGCAGCGACCACCCACTAGCGGGAGCAATAGTTGACACCGGGGAGCTGTTTTTT. The rearrangement links TRBV7-7 to TRBJ2-2; TRBD2 aligns across 11 bases. The CDR3 has 20 amino acids. Germline lookup yields CDR1 SSHAT and CDR2 FNYEAQ (reference sequence). Based on the CDR3 plus reference TRBV7-7 and TRBJ2-2, the full variable domain is GAGVSQSPRYKVTKRGQDVTLRCDPISSHATLYWYQQALGQGPEFLTYFNYEAQPDKSGLPSDRFSAERPEGSISTLTIQRTEQRDSAMYRCASSDHPLAGAIVDTGELFFGEGSRLTVL.

The rearrangement links TRBV19 to TRBJ1-2, with 8 bases fitting TRBD1. V lost 8 bases, J lost 5 bases, and 7 bases stayed unmatched. The CDR3 covers 13 residues. Germline CDR1 LNHDA, CDR2 SQIVND (reference sequence). In nucleotides, the CDR3 is TGTGCCAGTCAGGACAGGGTTGAGTATGGCTACACCTTC. It codes for CASQDRVEYGYTF. Full variable domain (missing parts from reference TRBV19 and TRBJ1-2): DGGITQSPKYLFRKEGQNVTLSCEQNLNHDAMYWYRQDPGQGLRLIYYSQIVNDFQKGDIAEGYSVSREKKESFPLTVTSAQKNPTAFYLCASQDRVEYGYTFGSGTRLTVV.

The genes are TRBV21-1 and TRBJ2-1; the table names TRBD2, a call not compared with the DNA. TRBV21-1 is recorded as a pseudogene. The CDR3 sequence is 16 residues long. The chain's CDR3 is CASSGRAGTTYNEQFF. CDR3 coding DNA: TGTGCCAGCAGCGGCCGGGCGGGGACTACCTACAATGAGCAGTTCTTC.

The rearrangement uses TRBV6-1 and TRBJ2-7; 9 positions agree with TRBD1. This CDR3 has 16 residues. The ends lost 4 bases at V and 4 bases at J; junction bases unmatched: 11. Germline loops: CDR1 MNHNS, CDR2 SASEGT. The CDR3 nucleotides read TGTGCCAGCAGTGGCCTGGGACAGGGAATGAGGTACGAGCAGTACTTC. Encoded protein: CASSGLGQGMRYEQYF.

The chain joins TRBV6-6 to TRBJ2-5; TRBD2 aligns across 12 bases. CDR1 and CDR2 (germline): MNHNY, SVGAGI (reference sequence). The CDR3 runs to 15 residues. J lost 5 bases, V lost 6 bases, and 7 bases had no gene match. CDR3 nucleotide sequence: TGTGCCAGCAGGCCTGTAACTAGCGGGAGGGAGACCCAGTACTTC. Its protein product is CASRPVTSGRETQYF.

This chain joins TRBV21-1 and TRBJ2-7. TRBV21-1 is recorded as a pseudogene. The CDR3 sequence is 11 residues long. This CDR3 reads CASSNSYEQYF. CDR3 DNA: TGTGCCAGCAGCAACTCCTACGAGCAGTACTTC.

The CDR3 is CASSLVGREQYF. CDR3 coding DNA: TGTGCCAGCAGCTTAGTTGGGCGCGAGCAGTACTTC. V and J are TRBV7-2 and TRBJ2-7, with unresolved D. The CDR3 contains 12 residues. The V and J ends lost 1 base and 6 bases respectively, with 7 bases between them. CDR1 and CDR2 (germline): SGHTA, FQGNSA.

The chain is built from TRBV19 and TRBJ2-1, with 12 bases that match TRBD2. This CDR3 contains 15 residues. Per the germline V gene, CDR1 is LNHDA and CDR2 is SQIVND (reference sequence). The V and J ends lost 3 bases and 6 bases, in that order; junction bases with no gene match: 3. CDR3 protein: CASSILAGGPNEQFF. For the CDR3, the DNA is TGTGCCAGTAGTATCCTAGCGGGAGGGCCCAATGAGCAGTTCTTC.

The chain is built from TRBV19 and TRBJ1-5; D is unclear. Per germline, CDR1 LNHDA and CDR2 SQIVND (reference sequence). The V end lost 2 bases, the J end lost 5 bases, and 10 bases lay between the germline ends. This CDR3 region has 14 residues. The DNA of the CDR3 is TGTGCCAGTAGTATAATCGGGAGGGATCAGCCCCAGCATTTT. It specifies CASSIIGRDQPQHF.